Listed here are 2 T cell receptor beta chains from one sample, sequenced in a study of control samples from healthy donors and cancer patients. Profiling relied on immunoSEQ multiplex PCR, and the TCRdb table lists in-frame clones only, not all of them. In the table there are approximately 50,000 clones, about 90% of which are singletons. Sequencing was done on a sample of PBMCs. These receptors all stem from a man aged 60 to 69 with head and neck cancer.

The chain combines TRBV27 with TRBJ2-3, with 11 bases lining up with TRBD2. The CDR3 has 16 residues. The V gene's germline CDR1 is MNHEY and CDR2 SMNVEV (reference sequence). Trimming took 6 bases from V and 4 from J; bases not matched to a gene: 9. CDR3 region: CASRGLAVKTSDTQYF. DNA of the CDR3: TGTGCCAGCAGGGGACTAGCGGTAAAGACCTCAGATACGCAGTATTTT.

This chain joins TRBV4-1 and TRBJ2-3; D is undetermined. There are 15 residues in the CDR3. Germline V lookup: CDR1 MGHRA, CDR2 YSYEKL. The ends were cut back, 0 bases at V and 3 bases at J, with 10 bases in the middle. CDR3: CASSQDFRGTDTQYF. CDR3 DNA: TGCGCCAGCAGCCAAGATTTTAGAGGTACAGATACGCAGTATTTT.